The 4 T cell receptor beta chains listed next were all sequenced from one sample in a study of T cells in Graves' hyperthyroidism and ophthalmopathy. Authors of the study amplified TCR beta CDR3 regions from RNA transcripts. TCR CDR3 regions were first amplified by RT-PCR with HTBI primers. MiXCR, applied by TCRdb to the multiplex PCR reads, yields one record per CDR3 protein. Of 90,000 to 120,000 distinct CDR3 sequences listed, approximately 15% are singletons. Sequenced material: blood. These TCRs come from a woman aged 50 to 65 with Graves' hyperthyroidism.

This clonotype occurred many times. The chain combines TRBV29-1 with TRBJ2-6; no reliable D call. Per germline, CDR1 SQVTM and CDR2 ANQGSEA. The CDR3 contains 15 residues. The V gene lost 1 base and the J gene lost 2 bases, with 9 bases spanning the gap. The DNA for the CDR3 is TGCAGCGTTGAAGTACCCAGCCCTGGGGCCAACGTCCTGACTTTC. Residues: CSVEVPSPGANVLTF.

The sample holds many counts of this clonotype. V gene TRBV14 combines with J gene TRBJ2-1, with 11 bases identical to TRBD1. Germline V CDR1 and CDR2: SGHDN, FVKESK. The CDR3 is 15 amino acids. V dropped 3 bases and J dropped 2; count of bases not matched to a gene: 0. CDR3 in amino acids: CASSQGQGAYNEQFF. DNA of the CDR3: TGTGCCAGCAGCCAGGGACAGGGGGCCTACAATGAGCAGTTCTTC.

This clonotype occurred many times. CDR3 nucleotides: TGTGCCAGCAGCAGGGACAGGGGGTTGGACATTCAGTACTTC. Translated, it gives CASSRDRGLDIQYF. This chain connects TRBV27 to TRBJ2-4; 11 positions match TRBD1. CDR1 MNHEY and CDR2 SMNVEV come from the germline V gene (reference sequence). V lost 6 bases, J lost 8 bases, and 6 bases stayed unmatched. The CDR3 consists of 14 residues.

As concerns this clonotype: No conserved phenylalanine or tryptophan ends this CDR3, so it is likely a read error. This sequence joins TRBV5-1 and TRBJ1-2; 7 positions agree with TRBD1. CDR1 SGHRS and CDR2 YFSETQ come from the germline V gene. V dropped 4 bases and J dropped 0; count of bases not matched to a gene: 3. CDR3 length: 14 residues. The CDR3 nucleotides read TGCGCCAGCAGCCAGGGGGGATCTAACTATGGCTACACCCTC. As protein: CASSQGGSNYGYTL.